Given below is one T cell receptor beta chain in context. The data were obtained in a study of T cell changes during pregnancy in multiple sclerosis. V was trimmed by 5 bases and J by 0 bases, leaving 8 bases between them. Germline V gene lookup returns CDR1 MNHEY and CDR2 SMNVEV (reference sequence). There are 14 residues in the CDR3. Here immunoSEQ multiplex PCR was the method, and the copy in TCRdb shows in-frame clones only, minus some. The sample has approximately 79,000 clones, approximately 92% seen once. The TCR was taken from a female donor in good health, enrolled as a control in a pregnancy study. The rearrangement links TRBV27 to TRBJ1-5, with D unresolved. The input for sequencing was peripheral blood, taken in the second trimester of pregnancy. CDR3 nucleotide sequence: TGTGCCAGCAGTCCCACAGTTAGCAATCAGCCCCAGCATTTT. It is translated as CASSPTVSNQPQHF.